A selection of T cell receptor beta chains follows, all from one sample in a study of blood T cell repertoires in COVID-19. Repertoires were generated with immunoSEQ multiplex PCR, while TCRdb's copy carries only in-frame clones and drops some. Found here are a few hundred thousand clones, about nine tenths of them singletons; the top ten hold 2.2%. The specimen was peripheral blood. These receptors were collected from a woman in her 50s who had recovered from COVID-19. Each CDR3 is given with its conserved first and last residue. Not every row has a clone size; where given, it reads once, few, many or a size class.

>TRBJ1-1|NA|TRBV12-3/TRBV12-4
CASTRRTGVEAFF
>TRBJ1-1|NA|TRBV6-5
CASKTGVMNTEAFF
>TRBJ1-2|NA|TRBV5-1
CASSLRQGYGYTF
>TRBJ1-2|NA|TRBV28
CASSLSYGYTF
>TRBJ1-3|NA|TRBV9
CASSEQGNSGNTIYF
>TRBJ1-5|NA|TRBV19
CASSTINRIPDLSNQPQHF
>TRBJ1-2|few|TRBV24-1
CAPPGQGAEGYTF
>TRBJ2-1|NA|TRBV9
CASSPPRGLVDEQFF
>TRBJ2-1|once|TRBV5-1
CASSVYRAGGEQFF
>TRBJ2-2|NA|TRBV5-4
CASSLVSVSTGELFF
>TRBJ1-2|NA|TRBV5-1
CASSLGQVYGYTF
>TRBJ1-1|NA|TRBV2
CATTYVETRAFF
>TRBJ2-3|NA|TRBV3-1/TRBV3-2
CASSQAVRSTDTQYF
>TRBJ2-2|NA|TRBV7-8
CASSPLGENTGELFF
>TRBJ1-6|NA|TRBV29-1
CSVAQGVDSPLHF
>TRBJ1-5|NA|TRBV6-2/TRBV6-3
CASSYPTGGNQPQHF
>TRBJ2-7|NA|TRBV28
CASSTDPGLAGPYRPYEQYF
>TRBJ2-3|NA|TRBV7-6
CASSYRDRADTQYF
>TRBJ1-5|NA|TRBV6-6
CASSKGRGGNQPQHF
>TRBJ2-7|NA|TRBV10-3
CAISEGTGFPYEQYF
>TRBJ2-3|NA|TRBV5-1
CASSFGLSTGDTQYF
>TRBJ1-2|NA|TRBV28
CASSSTENYGYTF
>TRBJ1-1|NA|TRBV19
CASSPRGGGTEAFF
>TRBJ2-7|NA|TRBV27
CASSLPGYPYEQYF
>TRBJ1-1|NA|TRBV6-5
CASSPGFSMNTEAFF
>TRBJ2-3|NA|TRBV6-6
CASSRRSGGATDTQYF